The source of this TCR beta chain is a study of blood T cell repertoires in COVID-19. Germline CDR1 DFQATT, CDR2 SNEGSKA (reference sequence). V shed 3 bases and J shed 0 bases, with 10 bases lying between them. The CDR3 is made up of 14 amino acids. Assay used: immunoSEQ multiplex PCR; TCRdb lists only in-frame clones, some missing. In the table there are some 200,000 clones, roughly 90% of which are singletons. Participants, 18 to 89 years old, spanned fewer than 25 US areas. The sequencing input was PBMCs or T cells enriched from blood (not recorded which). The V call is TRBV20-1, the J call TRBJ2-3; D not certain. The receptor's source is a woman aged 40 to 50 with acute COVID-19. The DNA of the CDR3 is TGCAGTGCTAGTTCAGTCCTTAGCACAGATACGCAGTATTTT. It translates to CSASSVLSTDTQYF.